Listed below are T cell receptor beta chains from one sample, sequenced in a study of blood T cell repertoires in COVID-19. Only in-frame clones appear in the TCRdb table, and some are missing; sequencing was by immunoSEQ multiplex PCR. The data show 140,000 or so clones, with about 88% seen just once and roughly 2.6% held by the top ten. Sequenced material: peripheral blood. The receptors derive from a human donor with acute or convalescent COVID-19. The donor label of this sample is uncertain. CDR3s leave out the opening cysteine and the closing phenylalanine or tryptophan.

TRBV5-8,TRBJ2-2,ASTTRTANTGELF
TRBV18,TRBJ1-2,ASSPREAPGAINYGYT
TRBV28,TRBJ1-6,ASRTVRNSPLH
TRBV5-1,TRBJ2-2,ASSTDREIGELF
TRBV28,TRBJ1-3,ASSFRTGGSGNTIY
TRBV6-5,TRBJ1-2,ASLSDLPRGGYT
TRBV2,TRBJ1-1,ASTILRQNTEAF
TRBV4-3,TRBJ1-3,ASSQGGLNSGNTIY
TRBV6-5,TRBJ2-1,ASSYSGRAYNEQF
TRBV15,TRBJ1-4,ATSRAGGLGIEKLF
TRBV27,TRBJ2-7,ASSLRSGHYEQY
TRBV4-3,TRBJ1-4,ASSQDPRKLF
TRBV10-3,TRBJ1-1,AISESPRDTEAF
TRBV19,TRBJ1-2,ASSIDRLYGYT
TRBV7-9,TRBJ2-5,ASSPRTVQETQY
TRBV6-1,TRBJ2-3,ASSETGQGWTDTQY
TRBV7-9,TRBJ1-1,ASSLPGGRTEAF
TRBV29-1,TRBJ2-5,SVEAGDIRETQY
TRBV2,TRBJ2-3,ASSVGLAARGTDTQY
TRBV12-3/TRBV12-4,TRBJ1-1,ASSSSGNTEAF
TRBV9,TRBJ1-5,ASSVGDVNQPQH
TRBV19,TRBJ1-1,ASSSPSFTEAF
TRBV9,TRBJ2-3,ASSVVAGGRDTQY
TRBV11-3,TRBJ2-1,ASSLAGAVSTEQF
TRBV27,TRBJ2-1,ASSLSAGALHNEQF
TRBV5-6,TRBJ1-2,ASSWTDGYT
TRBV11-2,TRBJ1-1,ASSGDRGLEAF
TRBV11-3,TRBJ2-1,ASSGGGIQGTYNEQF
TRBV27,TRBJ2-1,ASSRGSYNEQF
TRBV5-6,TRBJ1-3,ASSVRGPGNTIY
TRBV4-1,TRBJ1-2,ASSQDRGGDYGYT
TRBV4-1,TRBJ2-5,ASSQDRTVAAGVTQY
TRBV5-6,TRBJ1-2,ASSYRVYGYT
TRBV11-3,TRBJ1-1,ASSPTGVDTEAF
TRBV28,TRBJ1-2,ASSLGQLFYGYT
TRBV5-4,TRBJ2-5,ASSETSGRTQETQY
TRBV7-2,TRBJ1-1,ASSLQGASLNAEAF
TRBV14,TRBJ2-2,ASSQDLTSGSAGELF
TRBV4-3,TRBJ1-4,ASSQTRYGTGGFGHDEKLF
TRBV9,TRBJ2-3,ASSVQGASTDTQY
TRBV6-2/TRBV6-3,TRBJ2-3,ASSYSRRYTDTQY
TRBV2,TRBJ1-2,ASSEEGLYGYT
TRBV7-3,TRBJ2-2,ATNLEGSTGELF
TRBV5-1,TRBJ2-3,ASSLGPQLAGAFTDTQY
TRBV19,TRBJ1-2,ASRLGQNNYGYT
TRBV19,TRBJ1-6,ASSALRVESPLH
TRBV29-1,TRBJ2-1,SVVGERESSYNEQF
TRBV5-1,TRBJ1-4,ASSLSQAKPGALF
TRBV27,TRBJ1-4,ASSLTTGGLGEKLF
TRBV7-8,TRBJ1-1,ASSLVSTPIEAF
TRBV5-4,TRBJ2-3,ASSLEGGGLSDTQY
TRBV5-1,TRBJ2-5,ASSGEETQY
TRBV7-6,TRBJ2-3,ASSLEPTGADTQY
TRBV3-1/TRBV3-2,TRBJ1-4,ASSQSYEKLF
TRBV7-2,TRBJ2-3,ASSLTVMAGGNTDTQY